This T cell receptor (beta chain) is drawn from a study of T-cell reconstitution after alpha-beta-depleted transplantation in children. Study-wide results and limits: T cells produced anew were the main source of T-cell counts and diversity one year after transplant. Day-60 TCRbeta diversity that was high in some patients was derived from surviving recipient T cells and thymic progenitors. Reportedly, roughly two months post-transplant, alpha-beta T cells arose from several hundred expanded graft clones.

This clonotype was counted between two and nine times. Antigen specificity is unknown. The authors prepared the TCRbeta library with unique molecular identifiers. TCRdb reanalysed the PCR reads using MiXCR and keeps one entry per CDR3 protein. The data show hundreds of thousands of distinct CDR3 sequences, about 24% seen once. V dropped 0 bases and J dropped 7; count of bases not matched to a gene: 7. Germline V gene sequence: CDR1 SGDLS, CDR2 YYNGEE. The CDR3 has 16 residues. The material sequenced was PBMCs, mostly from graft donor cells, taken 360 days after TCRalphabeta/CD19-depleted stem cell transplant. The source is a female patient aged 2-9 years who had a stem cell transplant for congenital amegakaryocytic thrombocytopenia, so the T cells may come from the graft donor. The chain carries TRBV9 and TRBJ2-2, with TRBD2 identical over 9 bases. The CDR3 nucleotides are TGTGCCAGCAGCGTAGGGCTAGCGGGGCACGGCGGGGAGCTGTTTTTT. Its protein product is CASSVGLAGHGGELFF.